A selection of T cell receptor beta chains follows, all from one sample in a study of radiation and T cells in renal cell carcinoma. Only in-frame clones appear in the TCRdb table, and some are missing; sequencing was by immunoSEQ multiplex PCR. The table shows around 100,000 clones, with 80% to 90% occurring only once. The sequencing here drew on blood, taken from a patient whose treatment included radiotherapy and nephrectomy. The receptor set was obtained from a man in his sixties with renal cell carcinoma. The CDR3 runs from the conserved cysteine through the conserved F or W. The D gene is left open where the match is weak. Rows give clone size only sometimes, using once, few, many, or a class for an expanded clone.

TRBD2	TRBV15	TRBJ2-5	NA	CATSRVAGARGETQYF	TGTGCCACCAGCAGAGTAGCGGGAGCTCGGGGAGAGACCCAGTACTTC
NA	TRBV12-5	TRBJ2-1	NA	CASGSSLLPFNEQFF	TGTGCTAGTGGTTCCTCCCTCCTCCCATTCAATGAGCAGTTCTTC
NA	TRBV11-3	TRBJ2-7	NA	CASSLGLFSEQYF	TGTGCCAGCAGCTTAGGACTATTTAGCGAGCAGTACTTC
NA	TRBV5-1	TRBJ2-1	NA	CASSPRTVVQGNEQFF	TGCGCCAGCAGCCCAAGGACTGTAGTACAGGGCAATGAGCAGTTCTTC
NA	TRBV6-1	TRBJ2-2	NA	CASSEVGSTGELFF	TGTGCCAGCAGTGAAGTTGGGTCCACCGGGGAGCTGTTTTTT
NA	TRBV6-1	TRBJ1-3	NA	CASSEEGGKGNTIYF	TGTGCCAGCAGTGAAGAGGGGGGGAAAGGAAACACCATATATTTT
NA	TRBV5-1	TRBJ2-7	NA	CASSWGADGEQYF	TGCGCCAGCAGCTGGGGGGCGGATGGCGAGCAGTACTTC
NA	TRBV4-1	TRBJ2-7	NA	CASSQVGRAVAAAYEQYF	TGCGCCAGCAGCCAAGTGGGCAGGGCTGTAGCGGCAGCTTACGAGCAGTACTTC
TRBD1	TRBV27	TRBJ2-7	NA	CASSLSLDRVYEQYF	TGTGCCAGCAGTTTATCTCTGGACAGGGTCTACGAGCAGTACTTC
NA	TRBV10-1	TRBJ2-2	few	CASSRTNTGELFF	TGCGCCAGCAGCCGGACCAACACCGGGGAGCTGTTTTTT
NA	TRBV2	TRBJ2-1	NA	CASSETIGVENEQFF	TGTGCCAGCAGTGAGACTATCGGGGTTGAAAATGAGCAGTTCTTC
NA	TRBV7-9	TRBJ2-3	NA	CASSLVRLGTDTQYF	TGTGCCAGCAGCTTAGTTCGGCTAGGCACAGATACGCAGTATTTT
NA	TRBV7-7	TRBJ2-5	NA	CASSLVGFQETQYF	TGTGCCAGCAGCTTAGTGGGGTTCCAAGAGACCCAGTACTTC
TRBD2	TRBV9	TRBJ2-1	few	CASSAGTRYNEQFF	TGTGCCAGCAGTGCGGGGACTAGATACAATGAGCAGTTCTTC
NA	TRBV7-9	TRBJ2-3	NA	CASSSILGPTDTQYF	TGTGCCAGCAGCTCAATACTAGGTCCCACAGATACGCAGTATTTT
NA	TRBV5-1	TRBJ2-1	NA	CASSLYLEYNEQFF	TGCGCCAGCAGCTTGTACCTCGAATACAATGAGCAGTTCTTC
NA	TRBV5-5	TRBJ1-5	NA	CASSLEAGPSNQPQHF	TGTGCCAGCAGCTTGGAGGCAGGGCCCAGCAATCAGCCCCAGCATTTT
NA	TRBV19	TRBJ2-4	NA	CASSMVQLAKNIQYF	TGTGCCAGTAGTATGGTACAACTAGCCAAAAACATTCAGTACTTC
NA	TRBV30	TRBJ1-2	NA	CAWSHGTVNYGYTF	TGTGCCTGGAGTCACGGGACGGTGAACTATGGCTACACCTTC
TRBD2	TRBV5-1	TRBJ2-3	NA	CASSRDYHTDTQYF	TGCGCCAGTAGCCGGGACTATCACACAGATACGCAGTATTTT
TRBD2	TRBV11-3	TRBJ2-7	NA	CASSLEAGGGEQYF	TGTGCCAGCAGCTTAGAAGCGGGAGGGGGCGAGCAGTACTTC
NA	TRBV5-4	TRBJ1-2	NA	CASSLEGRYTF	TGTGCCAGCAGCTTGGAGGGGCGCTACACCTTC
TRBD1	TRBV4-1	TRBJ2-7	NA	CASSQKGFIGQGAGEQYF	TGCGCCAGCAGCCAAAAGGGGTTTATAGGACAGGGGGCGGGCGAGCAGTACTTC
TRBD1	TRBV27	TRBJ2-1	NA	CASSSGTGNNEQFF	TGTGCCAGCAGTTCCGGGACAGGGAACAATGAGCAGTTCTTC
NA	TRBV9	TRBJ2-2	NA	CASSVGQNTGELFF	TGTGCCAGCAGCGTAGGCCAGAACACCGGGGAGCTGTTTTTT
TRBD2	TRBV6-1	TRBJ2-7	NA	CASSERTSGNQYEQYF	TGTGCCAGCAGTGAAAGGACTAGCGGGAATCAGTACGAGCAGTACTTC
TRBD2	TRBV11-3	TRBJ2-2	NA	CASSVGSGRAEYTGELFF	TGTGCCAGCAGCGTTGGGAGCGGGAGGGCCGAGTACACCGGGGAGCTGTTTTTT
NA	TRBV7-9	TRBJ2-1	NA	CASSPVRRSSYNEQFF	TGTGCCAGCAGCCCTGTTAGGCGGAGCTCCTACAATGAGCAGTTCTTC
TRBD2	TRBV7-8	TRBJ2-1	NA	CASSNSGTSANNEQFF	TGTGCCAGCAGCAACTCCGGGACTAGCGCAAACAATGAGCAGTTCTTC
NA	TRBV5-6	TRBJ1-3	NA	CASSPPSRGVSGNTIYF	TGTGCCAGCAGCCCCCCTTCGCGGGGCGTTTCTGGAAACACCATATATTTT
TRBD1	TRBV6-1	TRBJ1-2	once	CASSGDRGGYTF	TGTGCCAGCAGTGGGGACAGGGGTGGCTACACCTTC
NA	TRBV7-2	TRBJ2-5	NA	CASSLSTEQETQYF	TGTGCCAGCAGCTTATCGACAGAACAAGAGACCCAGTACTTC
NA	TRBV19	TRBJ1-1	NA	CASSSAIGRAFF	TGTGCCAGTAGTTCCGCTATCGGGCGAGCTTTCTTT
TRBD2	TRBV2	TRBJ2-7	NA	CASSSMGTSGRAGYEQYF	TGTGCCAGCAGTTCCATGGGGACTAGCGGGAGGGCCGGATACGAGCAGTACTTC
TRBD2	TRBV5-5	TRBJ2-5	NA	CASSPGGLETQYF	TGTGCCAGCAGCCCGGGAGGTTTAGAGACCCAGTACTTC
NA	TRBV20-1	TRBJ1-2	NA	CSARSYGYTF	TGCAGTGCTAGATCATATGGCTACACCTTC
NA	TRBV5-4	TRBJ1-2	NA	CASSLATARGKSKTYGYTF	TGTGCCAGCAGCTTGGCAACAGCCAGGGGCAAGTCCAAAACCTATGGCTACACCTTC
NA	TRBV7-9	TRBJ2-1	NA	CASSLLLTLEQFF	TGTGCCAGCAGCTTATTATTAACTTTAGAGCAGTTCTTC
NA	TRBV5-4	TRBJ2-1	NA	CASSNPGLSTYNEQFF	TGTGCCAGCAGCAACCCGGGACTTTCGACTTACAATGAGCAGTTCTTC
NA	TRBV4-2	TRBJ1-3	NA	CASSPQLGISGNTIYF	TGTGCCAGCAGCCCACAGCTTGGCATAAGTGGAAACACCATATATTTT
TRBD2	TRBV14	TRBJ2-1	NA	CASSQYPLAGASNEQFF	TGTGCCAGCAGCCAGTACCCTCTAGCGGGAGCGAGCAATGAGCAGTTCTTC
TRBD2	TRBV13	TRBJ2-7	NA	CASSRGLAEPRGPPYEQYF	TGTGCCAGCAGCAGAGGACTAGCGGAACCTCGAGGCCCCCCCTACGAGCAGTACTTC